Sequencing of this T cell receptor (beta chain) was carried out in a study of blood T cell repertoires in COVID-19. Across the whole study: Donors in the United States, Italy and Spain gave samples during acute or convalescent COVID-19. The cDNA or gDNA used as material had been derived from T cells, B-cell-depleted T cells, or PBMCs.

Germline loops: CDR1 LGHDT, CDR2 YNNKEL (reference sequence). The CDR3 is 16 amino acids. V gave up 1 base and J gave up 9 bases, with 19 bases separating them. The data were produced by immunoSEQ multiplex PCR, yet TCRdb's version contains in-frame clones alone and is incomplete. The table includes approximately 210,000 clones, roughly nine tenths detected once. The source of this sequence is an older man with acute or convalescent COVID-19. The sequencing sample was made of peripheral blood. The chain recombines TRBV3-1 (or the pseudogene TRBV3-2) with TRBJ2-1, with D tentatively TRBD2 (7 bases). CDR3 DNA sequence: TGTGCCAGCAGCCAAGCCCCGGGGGGCCGAGGGGGTGAGCAGTTCTTC. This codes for CASSQAPGGRGGEQFF.